This T cell receptor beta chain was obtained from a study of vaccination and CD4 T cells after COVID-19. Across the whole study: Post-vaccination samples were procured at a median of roughly 70 days following dose two (range 14 to 241).

A remark on this clonotype: Its antigen is undetermined.

The sample's treatment: approximately nine-day PBMC culture with coronavirus spike peptide pools or control peptides (ViraFEST assay). Cultured CD4+ T cell DNA was sequenced using the Oncomine TCR Beta short-read assay. TCRdb called the PCR reads again in MiXCR, with one record for every CDR3 protein. There are around 25,000 distinct CDR3 sequences in the sample; under 70% occur only once, and 2.8% lies in the top ten. CDR1 and CDR2 (germline): SGHAT, FQNNGV. V shed 8 bases and J shed 11 bases, with 15 bases lying between them. CDR3 length equals 11 residues. The chain has TRBV11-2 and TRBJ1-1, with D possibly being TRBD1 (5 bases). Material for sequencing was CD4+ T cells from blood, cultured in vitro. The clonotype comes from a human donor who had recovered from COVID-19. The CDR3 is CASGARTTAFF. CDR3 in DNA: TGTGCCAGCGGTGCCCGGACAACTGCTTTCTTT.